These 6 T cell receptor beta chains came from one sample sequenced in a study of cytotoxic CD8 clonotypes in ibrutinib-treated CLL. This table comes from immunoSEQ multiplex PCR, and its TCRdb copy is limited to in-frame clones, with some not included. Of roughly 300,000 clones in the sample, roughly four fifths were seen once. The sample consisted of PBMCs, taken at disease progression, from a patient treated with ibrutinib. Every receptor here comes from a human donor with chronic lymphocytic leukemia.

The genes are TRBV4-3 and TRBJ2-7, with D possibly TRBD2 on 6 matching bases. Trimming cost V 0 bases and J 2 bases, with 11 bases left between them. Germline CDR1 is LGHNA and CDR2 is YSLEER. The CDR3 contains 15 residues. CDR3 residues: CASSQDRGSTYEQYF. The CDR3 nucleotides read TGCGCCAGCAGCCAAGATCGGGGGTCCACCTACGAGCAGTACTTC.

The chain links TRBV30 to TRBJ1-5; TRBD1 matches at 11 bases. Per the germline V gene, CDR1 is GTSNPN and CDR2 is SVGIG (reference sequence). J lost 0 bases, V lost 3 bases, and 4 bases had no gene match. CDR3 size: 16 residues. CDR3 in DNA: TGTGCCTGGAGGGGACAGGGGGGGAATAGCAATCAGCCCCAGCATTTT. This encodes CAWRGQGGNSNQPQHF.

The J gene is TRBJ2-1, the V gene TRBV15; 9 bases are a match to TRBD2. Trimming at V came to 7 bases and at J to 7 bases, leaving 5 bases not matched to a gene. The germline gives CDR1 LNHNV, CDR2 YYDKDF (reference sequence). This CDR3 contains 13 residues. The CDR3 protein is CATNLAGWNEQFF. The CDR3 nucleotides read TGTGCCACCAATCTAGCGGGATGGAATGAGCAGTTCTTC.

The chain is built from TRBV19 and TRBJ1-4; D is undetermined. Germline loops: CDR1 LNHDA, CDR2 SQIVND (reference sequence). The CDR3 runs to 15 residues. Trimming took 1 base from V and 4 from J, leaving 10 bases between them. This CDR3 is CASSIGGGGNEKLFF. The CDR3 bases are TGTGCCAGTAGTATAGGAGGAGGAGGTAATGAAAAACTGTTTTTT.

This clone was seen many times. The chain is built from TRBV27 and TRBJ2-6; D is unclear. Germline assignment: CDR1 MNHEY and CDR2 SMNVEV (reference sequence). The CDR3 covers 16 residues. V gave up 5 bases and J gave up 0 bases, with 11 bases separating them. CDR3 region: CASSKLGFSGANVLTF. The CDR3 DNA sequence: TGTGCCAGCAGTAAGCTAGGGTTCTCTGGGGCCAACGTCCTGACTTTC.

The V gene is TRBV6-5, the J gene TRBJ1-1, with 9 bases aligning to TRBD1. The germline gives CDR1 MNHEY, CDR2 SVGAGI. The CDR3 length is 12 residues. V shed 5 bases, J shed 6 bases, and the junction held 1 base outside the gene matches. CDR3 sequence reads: CASSRTGAEAFF. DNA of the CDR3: TGTGCCAGCAGTCGGACAGGGGCTGAAGCTTTCTTT.